These 27 T cell receptor beta chains share one sample of origin, sequenced in a study of shared clonotypes between healthy human individuals. CD45RO-negative cells were positively selected for CCR7, leaving out terminally differentiated effector memory CD45RA+ cells. Only in-frame clones appear in the TCRdb table, and some are missing; sequencing was by immunoSEQ multiplex PCR. The sample lists some 2 million clones; roughly 94% were seen once. The sample was naive CD8+ T cells sorted from blood. Receptors originate from a young man in good health.

The chain employs TRBV5-4 and TRBJ2-7, with D perhaps matching TRBD1 or TRBD2 (7 bases each). This CDR3 spans 13 amino acids. V lost 4 bases and J 2 bases, leaving 10 bases between the germline ends. Looked up from germline, CDR1 is SGHNT and CDR2 is YYREEE (reference sequence). The CDR3 here is CASSQGGPYEQYF. The CDR3 DNA sequence: TGTGCCAGCAGCCAGGGGGGGCCCTACGAGCAGTACTTC. The whole variable domain, filled in from reference TRBV5-4 and TRBJ2-7, reads ETGVTQSPTHLIKTRGQQVTLRCSSQSGHNTVSWYQQALGQGPQFIFQYYREEENGRGNFPPRFSGLQFPNYSSELNVNALELDDSALYLCASSQGGPYEQYFGPGTRLTVT.

V and J are TRBV6-5 and TRBJ2-7; TRBD2 agrees at 7 bases. The CDR3 runs to 14 residues. Germline V lookup: CDR1 MNHEY, CDR2 SVGAGI. V dropped 5 bases and J dropped 4; count of bases not matched to a gene: 8. The DNA of the CDR3 is TGTGCCAGCAGTCCTGAGGAGCGGGGTTACGAGCAGTACTTC. Its translation: CASSPEERGYEQYF.

This chain links TRBV7-9 with TRBJ2-7; possibly TRBD1 or TRBD2 for D (5 bases each). The germline V gene has CDR1 SEHNR and CDR2 FQNEAQ (reference sequence). The CDR3 consists of 14 residues. V was trimmed by 4 bases and J by 3 bases, leaving 13 bases between them. The CDR3 nucleotides read TGTGCCAGCAGCTCTCCACGTGGGGGCTACGAGCAGTACTTC. It yields the protein CASSSPRGGYEQYF.

The chain has TRBV6-9 and TRBJ1-2; D is uncertain. Germline CDR1 and CDR2: MNHGY and SVAAGI. V lost 7 bases to trimming and J lost 2 bases, with 14 bases between them. This CDR3 contains 14 residues. The CDR3 DNA sequence: TGTGCCAGCACCCCCCGTGCGGCCAACTATGGCTACACCTTC. It encodes CASTPRAANYGYTF.

The CDR3 protein is CASSREGGYEQYF. In DNA form, the CDR3 reads TGTGCCAGCTCACGGGAGGGAGGCTACGAGCAGTACTTC. V usage is TRBV18 and J usage is TRBJ2-7, with 7 bases matching TRBD2. The CDR3 spans 13 residues. V lost 4 bases, J lost 3 bases, and 3 bases stayed unmatched. Germline CDR1 and CDR2: KGHSH and LQKENI.

The chain employs TRBV15 and TRBJ2-5; weak D call: TRBD1 (5 bases). This CDR3 has 14 amino acids. V was clipped by 0 bases and J by 1 base, with 6 bases between them. Germline V lookup: CDR1 LNHNV, CDR2 YYDKDF (reference sequence). The CDR3 DNA reads as TGTGCCACCAGCAGAGAGGACACCCAAGAGACCCAGTACTTC. Residues: CATSREDTQETQYF.

The chain carries TRBV5-4 and TRBJ2-1; D unclear. Germline CDR1 is SGHNT and CDR2 is YYREEE (reference sequence). The CDR3 has 14 residues. Trimming pared 4 bases from V and 7 bases from J, leaving 15 bases between. Written as DNA, the CDR3 is TGTGCCAGCAGCCATAAAAGCGACAAAAATGAGCAGTTCTTC. Its translation: CASSHKSDKNEQFF.

The chain employs TRBV6-6 and TRBJ2-3; 11 nucleotides line up with TRBD2. Unmatched junction bases numbered 4, after V lost 5 bases and J lost 0 bases. Germline-derived CDR1 and CDR2 are MNHNY and SVGAGI (reference sequence). The CDR3 totals 16 residues. The CDR3 spells CASSVGTSGSTDTQYF. The DNA for the CDR3 is TGTGCCAGCAGTGTAGGGACTAGCGGTAGCACAGATACGCAGTATTTT.

The V gene is TRBV10-3, the J gene TRBJ2-2; D uncertain. CDR1 and CDR2 from the germline V gene are ENHRY and SYGVKD. The V end lost 11 bases, the J end lost 1 base, and 11 bases lay between the germline ends. The CDR3 is 13 amino acids. CDR3 in amino acids: CARSYENTGELFF. The CDR3 bases are TGTGCCCGCAGTTACGAGAACACCGGGGAGCTGTTTTTT.

The chain links TRBV4-1 to TRBJ2-7; no firm D call. The CDR3 length is 13 residues. The germline V gene has CDR1 MGHRA and CDR2 YSYEKL. The ends were cut back, 4 bases at V and 4 bases at J, with 11 bases in the middle. The CDR3 region is CASSPMTWYEQYF. In DNA, the CDR3 is TGCGCCAGCAGCCCAATGACCTGGTACGAGCAGTACTTC.

The chain links TRBV4-3 to TRBJ2-1, with D tentatively TRBD1 or TRBD2 (6 bases each). The ends were cut back, 2 bases at V and 0 bases at J, with 20 bases in the middle. Looked up from germline, CDR1 is LGHNA and CDR2 is YSLEER. This CDR3 is built from 19 residues. The CDR3 region is CASSQNYPGGGISYNEQFF. In nucleotides, the CDR3 is TGCGCCAGCAGCCAAAATTACCCCGGGGGCGGTATCTCCTACAATGAGCAGTTCTTC.

Only one count was recorded for this clone. Other DNA sequences within the sample encode an identical CDR3. The chain combines TRBV11-3 with TRBJ2-7; D uncertain. Germline CDR1 reads SGHNT; CDR2 reads YENEEA. The CDR3 runs to 13 residues. V was trimmed by 1 base and J by 4 bases, leaving 8 bases between them. The CDR3 protein is CASSLGLGYEQYF. The CDR3 DNA sequence: TGTGCCAGCAGCTTAGGTTTAGGGTACGAGCAGTACTTC.

The chain couples TRBV19 to TRBJ1-6; D uncertain. Germline assignment: CDR1 LNHDA and CDR2 SQIVND (reference sequence). The CDR3 runs to 15 residues. V was clipped by 8 bases and J by 0 bases, with 11 bases between them. CDR3 amino acids: CASLDSSSYNSPLHF. The CDR3 DNA follows: TGTGCCAGTCTAGACTCGAGCTCCTATAATTCACCCCTCCACTTT.

The V and J genes are TRBV27 and TRBJ2-7; D call uncertain. Germline CDR1 reads MNHEY; CDR2 reads SMNVEV (reference sequence). The CDR3 runs to 13 residues. V was shortened by 3 bases and J by 3 bases, with 9 bases between the two germline ends. The CDR3, as DNA: TGTGCCAGCAGTTTGGCACAGAACTACGAGCAGTACTTC. Residues: CASSLAQNYEQYF.

Only one count was recorded for this clone. The same CDR3 is also encoded by other DNA sequences in this sample. The chain recombines TRBV6-1 with TRBJ1-1; D is unresolved. The germline V and J ends were trimmed by 1 base and 1 base, with 7 bases remaining between them. Looked up from germline, CDR1 is MNHNS and CDR2 is SASEGT. The CDR3 is 14 amino acids. CDR3 residues: CASSEVGTNTEAFF. The CDR3 DNA reads as TGTGCCAGCAGTGAAGTTGGCACGAACACTGAAGCTTTCTTT.

The V and J genes are TRBV6-6 and TRBJ2-7; 9 nucleotides match TRBD2. Per germline, CDR1 MNHNY and CDR2 SVGAGI (reference sequence). Germline trimming cut 4 bases from V and 5 bases from J; bases unmatched to any gene: 6. The CDR3 contains 14 residues. The chain's CDR3 is CASSLTSGRDEQYF. The CDR3 nucleotides read TGTGCCAGCAGTTTGACTAGCGGTAGGGACGAGCAGTACTTC.

The chain recombines TRBV5-1 with TRBJ2-3; 10 positions agree with TRBD1. CDR1 SGHRS and CDR2 YFSETQ come from the germline V gene. This CDR3 is built from 16 residues. Trimming cost V 0 bases and J 1 base; bases outside gene matches: 2. DNA for the CDR3: TGCGCCAGCAGCTTGGCTGGGACAGGGGGCACAGATACGCAGTATTTT. This translates into CASSLAGTGGTDTQYF.

A note on this clone: In the same sample, other DNA sequences code for this CDR3. The genes are TRBV9 and TRBJ2-7; 10 nucleotides align to TRBD2. The germline V gene encodes CDR1 SGDLS and CDR2 YYNGEE. The CDR3 sequence is 15 residues long. Trimming at V came to 0 bases and at J to 4 bases, leaving 4 bases not matched to a gene. CDR3 sequence: CASSVGTSGVYEQYF. For the CDR3, the DNA is TGTGCCAGCAGCGTAGGGACTAGCGGAGTGTACGAGCAGTACTTC.

This clone was picked up a small number of times. This sequence joins TRBV9 and TRBJ1-3; D remains ambiguous. The CDR3 is made up of 15 amino acids. V lost 0 bases to trimming and J lost 0 bases, with 7 bases between them. CDR1 and CDR2 from the germline V gene are SGDLS and YYNGEE. Written as DNA, the CDR3 is TGTGCCAGCAGCGTAGAAGGAAACTCTGGAAACACCATATATTTT. This sequence encodes CASSVEGNSGNTIYF. The whole variable domain, remainder taken from reference TRBV9 and TRBJ1-3, is DSGVTQTPKHLITATGQRVTLRCSPRSGDLSVYWYQQSLDQGLQFLIQYYNGEERAKGNILERFSAQQFPDLHSELNLSSLELGDSALYFCASSVEGNSGNTIYFGEGSWLTVV.

The chain is built from TRBV7-9 and TRBJ1-2; D is undetermined. The V end lost 3 bases, the J end lost 8 bases, and 10 bases lay between the germline ends. Looked up from germline, CDR1 is SEHNR and CDR2 is FQNEAQ (reference sequence). The CDR3 totals 12 residues. Here the CDR3 DNA reads TGTGCCAGCAGCTTCGACGGGATCGGCTACACCTTC. It specifies CASSFDGIGYTF.

The CDR3 bases are TGTGCCAGCAGTCCGACTAGCGGGAGGGCAAATGAGCAGTTCTTC. Its protein is CASSPTSGRANEQFF. The chain is built from TRBV6-5 and TRBJ2-1; 14 bases map to TRBD2. The germline V gene encodes CDR1 MNHEY and CDR2 SVGAGI. The junction had 4 bases not matched to a gene; V was cut back by 5 bases and J by 7 bases. This CDR3 region has 15 residues.

V gene TRBV5-1 combines with J gene TRBJ2-3; a weak D match, TRBD1 (6 bases). The CDR3 consists of 21 residues. The V end lost 2 bases, the J end lost 0 bases, and 28 bases lay between the germline ends. CDR1 is SGHRS, CDR2 YFSETQ, per germline. The CDR3 bases are TGCGCCAGCAGCTTAATACGGAATTTTAACCGGGACACAAGAAGCACAGATACGCAGTATTTT. It encodes CASSLIRNFNRDTRSTDTQYF.

V is TRBV27 and J is TRBJ2-7; the D gene could be TRBD1 or TRBD2 (6 bases each). The germline V gene encodes CDR1 MNHEY and CDR2 SMNVEV (reference sequence). The CDR3 runs 15 residues. The V and J ends lost 6 bases and 5 bases respectively, with 20 bases between them. CDR3 DNA sequence: TGTGCCAGCAGCAACATTATTCGGGGGCTGGACGAGCAGTACTTC. Its protein product is CASSNIIRGLDEQYF.

With regard to this clone: Germline and junction disagree at one end, which may indicate a read error. The chain joins TRBV10-1 to TRBJ1-6; 7 nucleotides match TRBD1. The CDR3 runs to 11 residues. The germline gives CDR1 WNHNN, CDR2 SYGVQD (reference sequence). CDR3 DNA: TGCGCCAGCAGTGAACTGATGGACAGGCCTTTT. Encoded protein: CASSELMDRPF.

This chain links TRBV13 with TRBJ1-2; D unresolved. The germline V gene has CDR1 PRHDT and CDR2 FYEKMQ (reference sequence). The CDR3 is made up of 15 amino acids. Trimming took off 0 bases at V and 0 bases at J, with 8 bases between the two ends. The DNA for the CDR3 is TGTGCCAGCAGCTTAGGTAGTGGAGCTAACTATGGCTACACCTTC. Its protein product is CASSLGSGANYGYTF.

This chain joins TRBV5-6 and TRBJ2-2; either TRBD1 or TRBD2 may supply D (5 bases each). V was shortened by 3 bases and J by 2 bases, with 11 bases between the two germline ends. The CDR3 length is 15 residues. Germline CDR1 reads SGHDT; CDR2 reads YYEEEE. CDR3 sequence (DNA): TGTGCCAGCAGCTACGGGACGGTAAACACCGGGGAGCTGTTTTTT. As protein: CASSYGTVNTGELFF.

The chain couples TRBV5-1 to TRBJ2-1; D perhaps matches TRBD2 (5 bases). The V gene's germline CDR1 is SGHRS and CDR2 YFSETQ. This CDR3 contains 16 residues. V was pared by 4 bases and J by 0 bases, with 14 bases between. CDR3 sequence reads: CASSLRAESSYNEQFF. The CDR3 bases are TGCGCCAGCAGCCTCCGAGCGGAAAGCTCCTACAATGAGCAGTTCTTC.